These 12 T cell receptor beta chains came from one sample sequenced in a study of human T cells and chemical hapten exposure (dated by TCRdb to about 2021). The sample's time point label, decoded: patch test 2, 6 weeks after DPC sensitization. The treatment or condition label for this specimen denotes: therapeutic diphenylcyclopropenone sensitization with weekly scalp DPC. Library generation was performed with RACE. Sequencing instrument: NextSeq 500. TCRdb applied fastp at Q25 and MiXCR to the public reads, then kept only in-frame beta chains. Identical CDR3 protein sequences are pooled into one entry, listed with their most common genes and DNA. In all, the sample holds tens of thousands of distinct CDR3 sequences, and over 9% of those were seen once. Approximately 6.3% of the sample is held by the ten biggest clonotypes. The sample consisted of whole blood, taken in connection with sensitization to the hapten diphenylcyclopropenone (DPC). All receptors come from a man aged 30 to 45 with alopecia areata. Some clones in this sample may be carry-over from other donors' samples.

This clonotype was counted at least ten times. The rearrangement links TRBV29-1 to TRBJ2-3; TRBD2 aligns across 11 bases. V was pared by 2 bases and J by 5 bases, with 6 bases of the junction left unmatched. CDR1 and CDR2 from the germline V gene are SQVTM and ANQGSEA. The CDR3 is made up of 15 amino acids. CDR3 amino acids: CSVESSGGARDTQYF. The CDR3 coding sequence is TGCAGCGTTGAAAGTAGCGGGGGGGCGCGAGATACGCAGTATTTT.

This clonotype was detected ten times or more. The chain uses TRBV7-8 and TRBJ2-2, with D tentatively TRBD1 or TRBD2 (5 bases each). From germline, CDR1 is SGHVS and CDR2 FQNEAQ. This CDR3 region has 15 residues. The V end was cut by 1 base, the J end by 7 bases, with 13 bases between. Here the CDR3 DNA reads TGTGCCAGCAGCTTAGTTTCATGGGACGTCGGGGAGCTGTTTTTT. It codes for CASSLVSWDVGELFF.

This clonotype is termed medium-sized. V and J are TRBV4-3 and TRBJ2-7; 7 bases line up with TRBD2. V lost 0 bases, J lost 2 bases, and 10 bases stayed unmatched. There are 17 residues in the CDR3. Germline assignment: CDR1 LGHNA and CDR2 YSLEER. CDR3 nucleotide sequence: TGCGCCAGCAGCCAAGATCCCCGACTAGCTGGAACCTACGAGCAGTACTTC. This codes for CASSQDPRLAGTYEQYF.

In this sample, this clonotype turned up many times. The chain couples TRBV4-3 to TRBJ1-1, with a weak D call TRBD1 (5 bases). CDR1 is LGHNA and CDR2 is YSLEER in the germline V gene. The length of the CDR3 is 13 residues. The ends were cut back, 4 bases at V and 5 bases at J, with 11 bases in the middle. The CDR3 loop is CASSPGVGTEAFF. DNA of the CDR3: TGCGCCAGCAGCCCGGGGGTCGGAACTGAAGCTTTCTTT.

The chain carries TRBV18 and TRBJ2-2; TRBD1 matches at 9 bases. V gave up 2 bases and J gave up 3 bases; unmatched junction bases: 1. Germline lookup yields CDR1 KGHSH and CDR2 LQKENI. The CDR3 extends over 15 amino acids. Here the CDR3 reads CASSPRQGDTGELFF. CDR3 nucleotides: TGTGCCAGCTCACCAAGACAGGGGGACACCGGGGAGCTGTTTTTT.

This clonotype was seen more than once but under ten times. The chain joins TRBV20-1 to TRBJ2-1; a possible D gene is TRBD2 (6 bases). V was trimmed by 2 bases and J by 2 bases, leaving 19 bases between them. Germline V gene lookup returns CDR1 DFQATT and CDR2 SNEGSKA (reference sequence). The CDR3 covers 17 residues. The CDR3 is CSARTSGGTRPYNEQFF. In nucleotides, the CDR3 is TGCAGTGCTAGAACTTCGGGCGGGACCAGGCCCTACAATGAGCAGTTCTTC.

This clonotype was picked up a small number of times. This chain connects TRBV7-2 to TRBJ2-1; no reliable D call. The CDR3 is made up of 13 amino acids. The ends were cut back, 4 bases at V and 8 bases at J, with 12 bases in the middle. Germline CDR1 SGHTA, CDR2 FQGNSA. The CDR3 region has the DNA TGTGCCAGCAGCTCAGAGAGGCTCGATGAGCAGTTCTTC. Its protein product is CASSSERLDEQFF.

The table lists this clonotype with many counts. The CDR3 reads CASSRTGPPNSYEQYF. As DNA, the CDR3 is TGTGCCAGTAGTCGCACGGGACCCCCCAATTCTTACGAGCAGTACTTC. The chain has TRBV19 and TRBJ2-7, with D perhaps given as TRBD1 or TRBD2 (5 bases each). This CDR3 spans 16 amino acids. Deletions cut 5 bases from V and 4 bases from J, with 21 bases between. Germline-derived CDR1 and CDR2 are LNHDA and SQIVND (reference sequence).

The chain is built from TRBV7-9 and TRBJ2-7; 9 bases match TRBD1. The length of the CDR3 is 13 residues. Germline CDR1 SEHNR, CDR2 FQNEAQ (reference sequence). V trimming: 5 bases; J trimming: 7 bases; junction bases outside the gene matches: 6. The CDR3 reads CASSLRDRVEQYF. The DNA of the CDR3 is TGTGCCAGCAGCCTCCGGGACAGGGTGGAGCAGTACTTC.

This clonotype was seen repeatedly, ten times or more. J is TRBJ2-1 and V is TRBV30; 7 positions match TRBD1. V was pared by 4 bases and J by 8 bases, with 5 bases of the junction left unmatched. Germline lookup yields CDR1 GTSNPN and CDR2 SVGIG (reference sequence). The CDR3 is made up of 12 amino acids. DNA of the CDR3: TGTGCCTGGATGAAGGGGGCTGATGAGCAGTTCTTC. Its protein is CAWMKGADEQFF.

The rearrangement links TRBV15 to TRBJ2-1; D might be TRBD1 (6 bases). CDR1 is LNHNV, CDR2 YYDKDF, per germline (reference sequence). There are 11 residues in the CDR3. Between the trimmed V and J ends, which lost 4 bases and 15 bases, there was a span of 13 bases. CDR3 bases: TGTGCCACCAGCAAACAGGGTTATAGGTTCTTC. Protein sequence: CATSKQGYRFF.

This clonotype was observed a handful of times. The chain is built from TRBV5-1 and TRBJ2-7; D remains ambiguous. Germline CDR1 and CDR2: SGHRS and YFSETQ. The CDR3 extends over 11 amino acids. The V end lost 4 bases, the J end lost 2 bases, and 4 bases lay between the germline ends. The CDR3 loop reads CASSATYEQYF. CDR3 nucleotide sequence: TGCGCCAGCAGCGCAACCTACGAGCAGTACTTC.